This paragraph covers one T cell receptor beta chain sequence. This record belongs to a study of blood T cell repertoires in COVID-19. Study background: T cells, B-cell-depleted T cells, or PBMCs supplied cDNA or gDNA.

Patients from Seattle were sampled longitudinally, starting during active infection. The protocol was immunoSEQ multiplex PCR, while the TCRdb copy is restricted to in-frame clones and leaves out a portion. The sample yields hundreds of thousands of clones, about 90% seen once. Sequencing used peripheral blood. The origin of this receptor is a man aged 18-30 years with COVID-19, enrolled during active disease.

The CDR3 sequence: CASSPPGTGGGYGYTF. In nucleotides, the CDR3 is TGCGCCAGCAGCCCGCCTGGGACAGGGGGCGGCTATGGCTACACCTTC. This chain joins TRBV4-1 and TRBJ1-2; 12 bases agree with TRBD1. The CDR3 runs to 16 residues. Losses at the gene ends were 4 bases for V and 4 bases for J; bases not matched to a gene: 7. Germline V gene data show CDR1 as MGHRA and CDR2 as YSYEKL.